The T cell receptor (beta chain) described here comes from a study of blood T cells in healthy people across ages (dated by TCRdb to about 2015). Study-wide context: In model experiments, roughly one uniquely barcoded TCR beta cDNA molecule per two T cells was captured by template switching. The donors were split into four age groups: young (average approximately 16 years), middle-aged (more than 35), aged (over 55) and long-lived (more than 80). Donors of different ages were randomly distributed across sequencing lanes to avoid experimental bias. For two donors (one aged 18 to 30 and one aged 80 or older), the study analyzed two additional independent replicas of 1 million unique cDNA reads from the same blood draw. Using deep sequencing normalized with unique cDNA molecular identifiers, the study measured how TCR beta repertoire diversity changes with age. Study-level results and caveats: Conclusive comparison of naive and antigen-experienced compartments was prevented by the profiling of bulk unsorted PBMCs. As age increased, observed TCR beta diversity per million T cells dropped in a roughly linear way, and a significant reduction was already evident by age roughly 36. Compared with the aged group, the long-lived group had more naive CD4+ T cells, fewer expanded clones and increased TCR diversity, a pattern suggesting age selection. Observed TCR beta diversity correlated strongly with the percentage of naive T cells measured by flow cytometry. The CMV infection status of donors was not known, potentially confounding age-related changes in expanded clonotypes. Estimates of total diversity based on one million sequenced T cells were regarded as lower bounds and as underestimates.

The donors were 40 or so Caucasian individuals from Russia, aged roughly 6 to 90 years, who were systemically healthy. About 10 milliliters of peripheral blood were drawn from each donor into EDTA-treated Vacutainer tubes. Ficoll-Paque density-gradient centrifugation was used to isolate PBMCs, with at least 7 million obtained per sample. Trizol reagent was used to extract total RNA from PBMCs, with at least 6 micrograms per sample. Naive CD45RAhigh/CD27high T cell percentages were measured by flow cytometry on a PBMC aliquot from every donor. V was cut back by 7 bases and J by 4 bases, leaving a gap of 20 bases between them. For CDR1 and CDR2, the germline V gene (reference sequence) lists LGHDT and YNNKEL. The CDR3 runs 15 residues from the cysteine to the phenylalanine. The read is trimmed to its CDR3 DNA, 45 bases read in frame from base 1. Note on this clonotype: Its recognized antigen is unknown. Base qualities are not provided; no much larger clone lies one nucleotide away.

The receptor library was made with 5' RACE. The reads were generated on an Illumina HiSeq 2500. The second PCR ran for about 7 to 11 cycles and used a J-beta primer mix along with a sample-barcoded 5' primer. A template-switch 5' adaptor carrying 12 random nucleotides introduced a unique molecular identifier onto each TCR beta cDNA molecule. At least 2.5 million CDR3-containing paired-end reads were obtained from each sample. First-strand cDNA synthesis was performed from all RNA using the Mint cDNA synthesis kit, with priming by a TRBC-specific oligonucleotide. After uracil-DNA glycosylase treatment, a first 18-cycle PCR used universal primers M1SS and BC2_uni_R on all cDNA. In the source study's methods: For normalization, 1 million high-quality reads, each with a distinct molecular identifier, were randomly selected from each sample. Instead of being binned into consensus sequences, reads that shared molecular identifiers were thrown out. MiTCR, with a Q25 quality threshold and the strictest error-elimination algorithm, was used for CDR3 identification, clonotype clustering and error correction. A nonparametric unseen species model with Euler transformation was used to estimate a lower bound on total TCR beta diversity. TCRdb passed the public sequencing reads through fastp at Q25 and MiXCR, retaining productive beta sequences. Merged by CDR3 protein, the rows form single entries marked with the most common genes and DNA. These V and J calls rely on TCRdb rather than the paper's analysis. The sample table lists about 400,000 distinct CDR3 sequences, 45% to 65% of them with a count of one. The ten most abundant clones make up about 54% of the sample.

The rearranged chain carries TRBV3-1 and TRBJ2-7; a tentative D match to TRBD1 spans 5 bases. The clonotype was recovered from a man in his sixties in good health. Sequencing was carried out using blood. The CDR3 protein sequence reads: CASTNRAGLAYEQYF. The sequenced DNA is TGTGCCAGCACCAACCGGGCAGGGTTGGCTTACGAGCAGTACTTC.